The rows below give T cell receptor beta chains drawn from one sample of a study of blood T cell repertoires in COVID-19. Generated by immunoSEQ multiplex PCR, the TCRdb table keeps only in-frame clones and is missing some. The table has about 430,000 clones, 80% to 90% seen once; the top ten hold 0.8% to 0.9%. What was sequenced was peripheral blood. The receptor set was obtained from a man between 18 and 29 years old with COVID-19, enrolled during active disease. Both conserved end residues are part of each CDR3. The order of the fields is clone size, J gene, D gene, V gene, CDR3 protein, CDR3 DNA. The D gene is left open where the match is weak. The size field is filled for only some rows; it gives once, few, many or a size class.

>NA|TRBJ2-1|NA|TRBV12-3/TRBV12-4
CASSLGGDEQFF
TGTGCCAGCAGTTTAGGGGGCGATGAGCAGTTCTTC
>NA|TRBJ2-2|NA|TRBV3-1/TRBV3-2
CASSQGAGVAGELFF
TGTGCCAGCAGCCAAGGGGCAGGGGTAGCCGGGGAGCTGTTTTTT
>NA|TRBJ2-1|TRBD2|TRBV6-5
CASRPAGGPLGGQFF
TGTGCCAGCAGACCTGCGGGGGGCCCGTTAGGGGGGCAGTTCTTC
>few|TRBJ1-5|NA|TRBV4-1
CASSPSGSYSNQPQHF
TGCGCCAGCAGCCCGTCGGGTTCATATAGCAATCAGCCCCAGCATTTT
>NA|TRBJ2-3|NA|TRBV11-2
CASSLVPMLGAATDTQYF
TGTGCCAGCAGCTTAGTGCCGATGCTGGGGGCAGCCACAGATACGCAGTATTTT
>few|TRBJ1-1|NA|TRBV7-9
CASSLQMNTEAFF
TGTGCCAGCAGCTTACAGATGAACACTGAAGCTTTCTTT
>once|TRBJ2-7|NA|TRBV6-2/TRBV6-3
CASSYSQGLPLYEQYF
TGTGCCAGCAGTTACTCGCAGGGCCTACCTCTTTACGAGCAGTACTTC
>NA|TRBJ2-2|NA|TRBV11-3
CASSLRGGGTGELFF
TGTGCCAGCAGCTTACGAGGGGGTGGGACCGGGGAGCTGTTTTTT
>NA|TRBJ1-1|TRBD1|TRBV19
CASSRDRAHTEAFF
TGTGCCAGTAGTAGGGACAGGGCCCACACTGAAGCTTTCTTT
>NA|TRBJ2-3|TRBD1|TRBV10-3
CAISRGSMGTDTQYF
TGTGCCATCAGCAGGGGGTCAATGGGCACAGATACGCAGTATTTT
>NA|TRBJ2-2|TRBD1|TRBV11-3
CASSLGQGADGELFF
TGTGCCAGCAGCCTTGGACAGGGGGCGGACGGGGAGCTGTTTTTT
>NA|TRBJ2-5|NA|TRBV5-1
CASSSVERETQYF
TGCGCCAGCAGCTCGGTAGAGAGGGAGACCCAGTACTTC
>NA|TRBJ2-1|NA|TRBV7-9
CASSLRGAGNEQFF
TGTGCCAGCAGCTTACGGGGGGCTGGGAATGAGCAGTTCTTC
>NA|TRBJ1-4|NA|TRBV3-1/TRBV3-2
CASSQGWLGWEKLFF
TGTGCCAGCAGCCAAGGGTGGCTTGGTTGGGAAAAACTGTTTTTT
>NA|TRBJ1-5|TRBD1|TRBV7-9
CASSHSRQGLEQPQHF
TGTGCCAGCAGCCATTCCCGACAGGGGCTTGAACAGCCCCAGCATTTT
>NA|TRBJ2-1|NA|TRBV29-1
CSVVNPGVRNNEQFF
TGCAGCGTTGTTAATCCCGGGGTTCGTAACAATGAGCAGTTCTTC
>few|TRBJ2-2|NA|TRBV6-1
CASSEFVPAGELFF
TGTGCCAGCAGTGAATTCGTTCCGGCCGGGGAGCTGTTTTTT
>NA|TRBJ1-2|TRBD1|TRBV29-1
CSVRDRGGYTF
TGCAGCGTTCGGGACAGGGGAGGCTACACCTTC
>NA|TRBJ1-6|NA|TRBV27
CASSALQGTSPLHF
TGTGCCAGCAGTGCTTTACAGGGCACTTCACCCCTCCACTTT
>NA|TRBJ1-5|TRBD1|TRBV5-5
CASSGTENQPQHF
TGTGCCAGCAGCGGGACAGAGAATCAGCCCCAGCATTTT
>NA|TRBJ2-3|NA|TRBV7-2
CASSLRAGRTDTQYF
TGTGCCAGCAGCTTAAGGGCGGGACGCACAGATACGCAGTATTTT
>NA|TRBJ2-5|TRBD2|TRBV10-3
CAIRPGLAVETQYF
TGTGCCATCAGGCCGGGACTAGCGGTAGAGACCCAGTACTTC
>NA|TRBJ1-2|NA|TRBV6-4
CASSDTSESVYGYTF
TGTGCCAGCAGTGACACCTCAGAAAGCGTCTATGGCTACACCTTC
>once|TRBJ1-4|NA|TRBV5-6
CASSSGAASEKLFF
TGTGCCAGCAGCTCTGGGGCAGCTAGTGAAAAACTGTTTTTT
>NA|TRBJ2-2|NA|TRBV7-9
CASSLVGSSNTGELFF
TGTGCCAGCAGCTTAGTGGGCAGCTCGAACACCGGGGAGCTGTTTTTT
>NA|TRBJ2-3|TRBD2|TRBV18
CASSLGLAGDTDTQYF
TGTGCCAGCTCACTTGGACTAGCGGGGGACACAGATACGCAGTATTTT
>NA|TRBJ1-1|TRBD1|TRBV5-1
CASSTGAAAEAFF
TGCGCCAGCAGCACAGGGGCCGCTGCGGAAGCTTTCTTT
>NA|TRBJ1-1|NA|TRBV30
CAWSVPIMRWEAFF
TGTGCCTGGAGTGTCCCGATTATGCGGTGGGAAGCTTTCTTT
>NA|TRBJ1-5|TRBD1|TRBV10-2
CASSANLGQASRNQPQHF
TGCGCCAGCAGTGCGAATCTGGGACAGGCTAGTCGCAATCAGCCCCAGCATTTT
>NA|TRBJ2-7|NA|TRBV7-9
CASSPPGSYEQYF
TGTGCCAGCAGCCCACCGGGCTCCTACGAGCAGTACTTC
>NA|TRBJ1-2|NA|TRBV3-1/TRBV3-2
CASSQDNLQGYTF
TGTGCCAGCAGCCAAGACAATCTGCAGGGCTACACCTTC
>NA|TRBJ2-1|NA|TRBV20-1
CSASREPYNEQFF
TGCAGTGCTAGTCGGGAGCCCTACAATGAGCAGTTCTTC
>few|TRBJ1-3|NA|TRBV18
CASSPGGADGNTIYF
TGTGCCAGCTCACCAGGAGGGGCAGATGGAAACACCATATATTTT
>NA|TRBJ1-5|NA|TRBV12-5
CASGPGGFYSNQPQHF
TGTGCTAGTGGTCCCGGGGGGTTCTATAGCAATCAGCCCCAGCATTTT
>NA|TRBJ1-5|NA|TRBV6-2/TRBV6-3
CASSSQGPRQPQHF
TGTGCCAGCAGTTCGCAGGGTCCAAGACAGCCCCAGCATTTT
>NA|TRBJ1-6|NA|TRBV19
CASSLDIRNSPLHF
TGTGCCAGTAGTCTGGACATTAGGAATTCACCCCTCCACTTT
>NA|TRBJ1-5|TRBD1|TRBV12-5
CASGRTGEQPQHF
TGTGCTAGTGGTCGGACAGGAGAACAGCCCCAGCATTTT
>few|TRBJ1-1|NA|TRBV30
CAWEQGINTEAFF
TGTGCCTGGGAACAGGGCATAAACACTGAAGCTTTCTTT
>NA|TRBJ2-1|NA|TRBV18
CASSPSYGVINEQFF
TGTGCCAGCTCACCATCATACGGGGTGATAAATGAGCAGTTCTTC
>NA|TRBJ1-5|NA|TRBV6-5
CASLGVLNQPQHF
TGTGCCAGCCTAGGGGTACTTAATCAGCCCCAGCATTTT
>NA|TRBJ1-5|NA|TRBV2
CASSPAGPASNQPQHF
TGTGCCAGCAGTCCCGCTGGGCCCGCCTCCAATCAGCCCCAGCATTTT
>NA|TRBJ2-7|TRBD1|TRBV7-9
CASSLGTGSYEQYF
TGTGCCAGCAGCTTAGGGACAGGCTCCTACGAGCAGTACTTC
>NA|TRBJ1-4|NA|TRBV6-2/TRBV6-3
CASSYGRSWEKLFF
TGTGCCAGCAGTTACGGGAGGAGTTGGGAAAAACTGTTTTTT
>once|TRBJ2-3|TRBD1|TRBV7-2
CASSPLSSTGGVTDTQYF
TGTGCCAGCAGCCCCCTCAGTTCAACAGGGGGCGTCACAGATACGCAGTATTTT
>NA|TRBJ1-2|NA|TRBV5-1
CASSLDPGANYGYTF
TGCGCCAGCAGCTTGGATCCAGGGGCTAACTATGGCTACACCTTC
>NA|TRBJ1-1|NA|TRBV2
CASSEAGLYTEAFF
TGTGCCAGCAGTGAGGCAGGGCTTTACACTGAAGCTTTCTTT
>NA|TRBJ2-7|TRBD1|TRBV6-5
CASSYSRQGAYEQYF
TGTGCCAGCAGTTACTCACGACAGGGGGCCTACGAGCAGTACTTC
>once|TRBJ2-3|TRBD2|TRBV5-1
CASSTERGLAGGLRTDTQYF
TGCGCCAGCAGCACCGAACGCGGACTAGCGGGGGGGCTACGCACAGATACGCAGTATTTT
>NA|TRBJ2-2|NA|TRBV7-9
CASSWTEANTGELFF
TGTGCCAGCAGCTGGACGGAGGCGAACACCGGGGAGCTGTTTTTT
>NA|TRBJ1-5|TRBD1|TRBV27
CASRQGAGQPQHF
TGTGCCAGCCGACAGGGGGCCGGTCAGCCCCAGCATTTT
>NA|TRBJ1-1|NA|TRBV5-1
CASKGQRNTEAFF
TGCGCCAGCAAAGGACAGAGGAACACTGAAGCTTTCTTT
>NA|TRBJ1-5|NA|TRBV30
CAWMQRGQPSNQPQHF
TGTGCCTGGATGCAGAGGGGACAACCTAGCAATCAGCCCCAGCATTTT
>NA|TRBJ2-1|TRBD2|TRBV30
CAWSVLSGRAGYNEQFF
TGTGCCTGGAGTGTGCTAAGCGGGAGGGCCGGGTACAATGAGCAGTTCTTC
>NA|TRBJ2-2|NA|TRBV5-4
CASRDAGQTGELFF
TGTGCCAGCAGAGACGCGGGACAGACCGGGGAGCTGTTTTTT
>NA|TRBJ2-1|TRBD2|TRBV10-1
CASSVGGPENEQFF
TGCGCCAGCAGTGTGGGAGGGCCCGAGAATGAGCAGTTCTTC
>NA|TRBJ2-4|NA|TRBV5-1
CASSRQGTKNIQYF
TGCGCCAGCAGCAGACAAGGAACCAAAAACATTCAGTACTTC
>NA|TRBJ2-7|TRBD2|TRBV9
CASSVTPSGIEQYF
TGTGCCAGCAGCGTTACTCCTAGCGGGATCGAGCAGTACTTC
>NA|TRBJ2-7|NA|TRBV5-8
CASSLGGRSYEQYF
TGTGCCAGCAGCTTGGGGGGCCGCTCCTACGAGCAGTACTTC
>NA|TRBJ2-3|NA|TRBV12-3/TRBV12-4
CASRGATDTQYF
TGTGCCAGCCGGGGGGCAACAGATACGCAGTATTTT